This is a list of T cell receptor beta chains from one sample in a study of shared clonotypes between healthy human individuals. Measured with immunoSEQ multiplex PCR; TCRdb has only the in-frame clones, and not every one. This sample yields 1 million to 1.3 million clones, of which 75% to 80% are seen a single time; under 0.8% belongs to the top ten. Specimen: memory CD4+ T cells from PBMCs. The receptors were gathered from a young man in good health. Some clones in this sample may be carry-over from other donors' samples. The CDR3 runs from the conserved cysteine through the conserved F or W. The order of the fields is J gene, V gene, D gene, clone size, CDR3 DNA, CDR3 protein. The D gene is left open where the match is weak. The size entry is marked missing in some rows and otherwise reads once, few, many or a size class.

>TRBJ2-2|TRBV28|NA|NA
TGTGCCAGCAGTTTACTGTCGCGGTTTAACGGGGAGCTGTTTTTT
CASSLLSRFNGELFF
>TRBJ2-7|TRBV14|NA|NA
TGTGCCAGCAGCCAAGGTTCGTTTTTTCAGTGGCGCGAGCAGTACTTC
CASSQGSFFQWREQYF
>TRBJ2-4|TRBV5-1|NA|NA
TGCGCCAGCAGCTTGGACCTTAACATTCAGTACTTC
CASSLDLNIQYF
>TRBJ1-5|TRBV28|TRBD1|once
TGTGCCAGCAGTCCTAGGGGGACAGGGGGCAGGAGCAATCAGCCCCAGCATTTT
CASSPRGTGGRSNQPQHF
>TRBJ2-5|TRBV29-1|TRBD1|NA
TGCAGCGCAGGACAGGGAGAAGAGACCCAGTACTTC
CSAGQGEETQYF
>TRBJ2-5|TRBV27|TRBD2|many
TGTGCCAGCAGTTTAAGTCGCGCGGGAGGCCTCAAGACCCAGTACTTC
CASSLSRAGGLKTQYF
>TRBJ1-3|TRBV9|NA|NA
TGTGCCAGCAGCGTACTTGTAGGAAACACCATATATTTT
CASSVLVGNTIYF
>TRBJ1-1|TRBV19|NA|NA
TGTGCCAGTAGTATAGGTCGGTTAATGAACACTGAAGCTTTCTTT
CASSIGRLMNTEAFF
>TRBJ2-1|TRBV5-1|NA|NA
TGCGCCAGCAGCGACCATGCCGGGACCTACAATGAGCAGTTCTTC
CASSDHAGTYNEQFF
>TRBJ2-1|TRBV9|NA|NA
TGTGCCAGCAGCGTAGAAGGTGAGCAGTTCTTC
CASSVEGEQFF
>TRBJ2-1|TRBV18|TRBD2|NA
TGTGCCAGCTCACGGCGGACTAGTTTGGATGAGCAGTTCTTC
CASSRRTSLDEQFF
>TRBJ2-5|TRBV7-9|TRBD1|few
TGTGCCAGCAGCTTAGGTCCCGGACAGGGATCGGAGACCCAGTACTTC
CASSLGPGQGSETQYF
>TRBJ1-4|TRBV28|TRBD1|few
TGTGCCAGCAGCATGACCGGGACAGGAGAAAAACTGTTTTTT
CASSMTGTGEKLFF
>TRBJ2-2|TRBV29-1|NA|NA
TGCAGCGTTGATCGTGCAGGAGCGAACACCGGGGAGCTGTTTTTT
CSVDRAGANTGELFF
>TRBJ2-7|TRBV10-3|TRBD1|NA
TGTGCCATCAGTTACGAGACAGGGGACGAGCAGTACTTC
CAISYETGDEQYF
>TRBJ1-4|TRBV10-3|NA|few
TGTGCCATCAGTTCAGTCCTTGCAACTAATGAAAAACTGTTTTTT
CAISSVLATNEKLFF
>TRBJ2-7|TRBV7-2|NA|once
TGTGCCAGCAGCTTAAAACGGCAAAGCGAGCAGTACTTC
CASSLKRQSEQYF
>TRBJ2-1|TRBV28|NA|once
TGTGCCAGCAGTTCCCCGGGGGCCGGGGTTTACAATGAGCAGTTCTTC
CASSSPGAGVYNEQFF
>TRBJ2-7|TRBV7-3|NA|NA
TGTGCCAGCAGCCCAGGGGCCACTACGACAGAAGAGGGCTCCTACGAGCAGTACTTC
CASSPGATTTEEGSYEQYF
>TRBJ2-3|TRBV15|NA|NA
TGTGCCACCAGCAGTTTTCCCCGACAGTATAGCACAGATACGCAGTATTTT
CATSSFPRQYSTDTQYF
>TRBJ2-4|TRBV18|NA|few
TGTGCCAGCTCACCAGGTAGCACTGACATTCAGTACTTC
CASSPGSTDIQYF
>TRBJ1-2|TRBV18|TRBD1|NA
TGTGCCAGCTCACCGAGTTTGGGAGGGGGCCACTATGGCTACACCTTC
CASSPSLGGGHYGYTF
>TRBJ2-3|TRBV7-9|TRBD2|NA
TGTGCCAGCGCGTCGGCTAGCGGGAGGAACACAGATACGCAGTATTTT
CASASASGRNTDTQYF
>TRBJ1-2|TRBV23-1|NA|NA
TGCGCCAGCAGTCAAGTCAAGTATGGCTACACCTTC
CASSQVKYGYTF
>TRBJ1-1|TRBV6-1|TRBD1|NA
TGTGCCAGCAGTGAAGCGCATTCCGCCGGGACAGCGGCTTTCTTT
CASSEAHSAGTAAFF
>TRBJ1-1|TRBV19|NA|NA
TGTGCCAGTAGTATAGGGGGTGCGCGGCCAGCTTTCTTT
CASSIGGARPAFF
>TRBJ2-7|TRBV11-1|TRBD1|NA
TGTGCCAGCAGCCGACAACAGGGGGCGGGGTACGAGCAGTACTTC
CASSRQQGAGYEQYF
>TRBJ2-7|TRBV4-1|TRBD2|NA
TGCGCCAGCAGCCGCACCTCCCTAGCGGGAGATCTCCACGAGCAGTACTTC
CASSRTSLAGDLHEQYF
>TRBJ1-5|TRBV19|TRBD1|once
TGTGCCAGTAGTATAAACGGAGGGGGCCGCGGAGGTCAGCCCCAGCATTTT
CASSINGGGRGGQPQHF
>TRBJ1-1|TRBV9|NA|few
TGTGCCAGCAGCGGGCAGGGGAACACTGAAGCTTTCTTT
CASSGQGNTEAFF
>TRBJ2-5|TRBV5-4|NA|NA
TGTGCCAGCAGCCCGCAGGGGGGTGGGGAAGAGACCCAGTACTTC
CASSPQGGGEETQYF
>TRBJ2-5|TRBV5-4|NA|NA
TGTGCCAGCAGCTTGTCGCGTTCGCGGTCAGAGACCCAGTACTTC
CASSLSRSRSETQYF
>TRBJ2-1|TRBV14|NA|NA
TGTGCCAGCAGCCCATTTCGGTTTGGACAGTTCTTC
CASSPFRFGQFF
>TRBJ2-1|TRBV2|TRBD2|NA
TGTGCCAGCAGTGCCGGGACTAGCGGTTACAATGAGCAGTTCTTC
CASSAGTSGYNEQFF
>TRBJ2-7|TRBV4-3|TRBD1|NA
TGCGCCAGCAGCCAAGATTTGACAGGGAGCCTGGGCGAGCAGTACTTC
CASSQDLTGSLGEQYF
>TRBJ1-4|TRBV28|NA|NA
TGTGCCAGCAGTTCCCCCGCAGGGCGGGGGGAAAAACTGTTTTTT
CASSSPAGRGEKLFF
>TRBJ1-2|TRBV14|NA|NA
TGTGCCAGCAGCCAAGATCCAGGGGTCTATGGCTACACCTTC
CASSQDPGVYGYTF
>TRBJ1-2|TRBV29-1|NA|NA
TGCAGCGTTGAAAGGTCGGCAGGCTATGGCTACACCTTC
CSVERSAGYGYTF
>TRBJ1-2|TRBV4-1|TRBD1|NA
TGCGCCAGCAGCCAAGGTGTAGGACAGGGGTATAGAGGCTACACCTTC
CASSQGVGQGYRGYTF
>TRBJ2-7|TRBV28|TRBD1|NA
TGTGCCAGCACCGGGACAGGGGGCAACGCCTACGAGCAGTACTTC
CASTGTGGNAYEQYF
>TRBJ1-2|TRBV20-1|NA|few
TGCAGTGCTCATCAACCTTATGGCTACACCTTC
CSAHQPYGYTF
>TRBJ2-2|TRBV5-6|TRBD2|NA
TGTGCCAGCAGCAAACTAGCGGGAAGGAACACCGGGGAGCTGTTTTTT
CASSKLAGRNTGELFF
>TRBJ2-1|TRBV6-6|TRBD1|NA
TGTGCCAGCAGTTACTCCGGACAGGCCCCATACAATGAGCAGTTCTTC
CASSYSGQAPYNEQFF
>TRBJ2-1|TRBV19|NA|NA
TGTGCCAGTAGTGCCCAAGGCGGCAGAAGCTCCTACAATGAGCAGTTCTTC
CASSAQGGRSSYNEQFF
>TRBJ1-5|TRBV30|TRBD1|once
TGTGCCTGGAGACAGGGGGACGGTAGGCAGCCCCAGCATTTT
CAWRQGDGRQPQHF